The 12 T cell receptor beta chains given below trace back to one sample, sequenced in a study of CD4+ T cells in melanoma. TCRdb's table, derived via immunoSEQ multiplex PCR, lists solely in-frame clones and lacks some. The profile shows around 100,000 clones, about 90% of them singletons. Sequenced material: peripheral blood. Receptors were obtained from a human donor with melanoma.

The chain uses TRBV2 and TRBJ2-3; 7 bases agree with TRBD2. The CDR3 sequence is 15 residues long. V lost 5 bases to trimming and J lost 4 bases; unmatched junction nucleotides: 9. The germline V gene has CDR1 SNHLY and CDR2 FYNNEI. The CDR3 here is CASSLGLPGADTQYF. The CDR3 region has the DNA TGTGCCAGCAGTCTGGGACTACCTGGGGCAGATACGCAGTATTTT.

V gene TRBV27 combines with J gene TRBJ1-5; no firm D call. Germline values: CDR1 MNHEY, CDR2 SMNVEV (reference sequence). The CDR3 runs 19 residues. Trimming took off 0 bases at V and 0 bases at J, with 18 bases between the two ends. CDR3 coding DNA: TGTGCCAGCAGTTTATCTACGGGAGGCTCTCGCGTTAGCAATCAGCCCCAGCATTTT. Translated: CASSLSTGGSRVSNQPQHF.

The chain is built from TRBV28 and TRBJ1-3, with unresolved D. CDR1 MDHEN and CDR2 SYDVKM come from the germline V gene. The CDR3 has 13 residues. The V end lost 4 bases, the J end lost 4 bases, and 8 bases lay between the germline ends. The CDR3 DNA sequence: TGTGCCAGCAGTTCCGGGATCGGAAACACCATATATTTT. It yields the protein CASSSGIGNTIYF.

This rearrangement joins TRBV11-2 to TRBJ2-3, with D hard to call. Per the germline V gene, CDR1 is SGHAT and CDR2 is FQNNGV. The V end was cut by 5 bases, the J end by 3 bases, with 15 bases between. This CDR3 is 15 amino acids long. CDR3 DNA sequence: TGTGCCAGCAGCCCGAGACGACTGGGAACAGATACGCAGTATTTT. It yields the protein CASSPRRLGTDTQYF.

The CDR3 spells CASSLAAPGEQFF. The CDR3 coding sequence is TGTGCCAGCAGCTTAGCCGCCCCGGGTGAGCAGTTCTTC. This rearrangement joins TRBV7-2 to TRBJ2-1; D gene ambiguous. Germline-derived CDR1 and CDR2 are SGHTA and FQGNSA. V lost 0 bases and J 9 bases, leaving 9 bases between the germline ends. The CDR3 consists of 13 residues.

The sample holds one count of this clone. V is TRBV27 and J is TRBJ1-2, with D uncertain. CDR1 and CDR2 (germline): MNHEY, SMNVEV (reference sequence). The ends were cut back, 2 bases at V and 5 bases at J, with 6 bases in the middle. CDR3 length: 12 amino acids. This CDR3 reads CASSLPGYGYTF. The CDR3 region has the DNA TGTGCCAGCAGTTTACCTGGATATGGCTACACCTTC.

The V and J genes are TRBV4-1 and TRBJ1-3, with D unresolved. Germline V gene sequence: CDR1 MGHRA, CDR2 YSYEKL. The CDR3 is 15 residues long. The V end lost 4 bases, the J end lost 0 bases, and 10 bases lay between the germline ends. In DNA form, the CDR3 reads TGCGCCAGCAGCCCCGGACCGACCTCTGGAAACACCATATATTTT. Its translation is CASSPGPTSGNTIYF.

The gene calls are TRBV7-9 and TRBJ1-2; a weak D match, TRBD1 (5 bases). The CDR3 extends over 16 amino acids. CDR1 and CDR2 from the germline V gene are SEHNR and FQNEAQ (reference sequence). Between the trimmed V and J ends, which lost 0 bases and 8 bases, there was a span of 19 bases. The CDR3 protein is CASSLAGGTASGGYTF. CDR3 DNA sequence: TGTGCCAGCAGCTTAGCGGGGGGAACCGCCTCTGGGGGCTACACCTTC.

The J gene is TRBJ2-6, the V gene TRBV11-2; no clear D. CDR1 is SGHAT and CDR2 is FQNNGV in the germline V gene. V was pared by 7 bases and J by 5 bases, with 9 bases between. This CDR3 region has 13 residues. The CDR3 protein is CASTPGRANVLTF. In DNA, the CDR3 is TGTGCCAGCACCCCTGGAAGGGCCAACGTCCTGACTTTC.

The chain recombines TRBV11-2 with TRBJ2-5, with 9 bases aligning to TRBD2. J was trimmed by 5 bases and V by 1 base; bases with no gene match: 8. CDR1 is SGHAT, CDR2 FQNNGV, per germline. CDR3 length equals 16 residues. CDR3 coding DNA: TGTGCCAGCAGCTTAGGGATAGCGGGAGAGGGGGAGACCCAGTACTTC. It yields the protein CASSLGIAGEGETQYF.

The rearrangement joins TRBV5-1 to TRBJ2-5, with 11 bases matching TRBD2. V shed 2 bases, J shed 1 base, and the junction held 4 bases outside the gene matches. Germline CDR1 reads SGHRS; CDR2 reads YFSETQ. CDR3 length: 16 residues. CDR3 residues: CASSFGTSGSQETQYF. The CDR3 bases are TGCGCCAGCAGCTTCGGAACTAGCGGGAGCCAAGAGACCCAGTACTTC.

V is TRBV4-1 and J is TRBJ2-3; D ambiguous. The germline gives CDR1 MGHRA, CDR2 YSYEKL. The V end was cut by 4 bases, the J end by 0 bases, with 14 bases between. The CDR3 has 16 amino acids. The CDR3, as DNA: TGCGCCAGCAGCCTGGAGCGCTACCTCAGCACAGATACGCAGTATTTT. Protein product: CASSLERYLSTDTQYF.